This T cell receptor (beta chain) came from a study of technical replicates of blood from several donors (dated by TCRdb to 2016 to 2017). This clone was counted once. The antigen it recognizes is unknown. Within one base of it there is no much larger clone, and no base qualities were kept. The library was prepared using the immunoSEQ multiplex PCR assay. TCRdb retrieved this table from immuneACCESS and kept in-frame rearrangements only. Not all clones are present; in checked studies, unresolved V genes account for under half, and no reason is known for the remainder. The sample table contains about 70,000 clones; only one count was recorded for approximately 96% of them. The top ten hold approximately 0.2% of the sample. The CDR3 goes from the cysteine to the phenylalanine over 13 residues. CDR3 DNA is the only sequence kept; it has 39 bases, read in frame from the first base. V is reduced by 6 bases and J by 0 bases, leaving a spacing of 8 bases between them. Per the germline V gene (reference sequence), MNHNY is the CDR1 and SVGAGI is the CDR2.

The sequencing input was T cells isolated from PBMCs. The chain couples TRBV6-6 to TRBJ1-2, with TRBD1 tentatively as D gene (5 bases match). This sequence was found in a human donor in good health. The DNA is as follows: TGTGCCAGCAGGGACACGTCTAACTATGGCTACACCTTC. This translates into CASRDTSNYGYTF.